This T cell receptor (beta chain) was sequenced for a study of blood T cell repertoires in COVID-19. The authors' processing: Reference gene primers were amplified, and this amplification served to estimate nucleated cell counts. Measured with immunoSEQ multiplex PCR; TCRdb has only the in-frame clones, and not every one. V and J calls and clone size are those listed in that table; D and trimming were worked out from the DNA. Of around 250,000 clones detected, about 82% appear once; the ten largest clones hold around 6%. One Seattle source followed patients from active infection through their disease course. V shed 0 bases and J shed 2 bases, with 13 bases lying between them. The CDR3 runs 16 residues. Germline V gene data show CDR1 as MGHDK and CDR2 as SYGVNS.

The clonotype was recovered from a woman of 80 years or more with COVID-19, enrolled during active disease. The chain uses TRBV25-1 and TRBJ2-5; the D gene is possibly TRBD1 (6 bases). The sequenced material came from peripheral blood. CDR3 in amino acids: CASSEYGSTGQETQYF. The CDR3 bases are TGTGCCAGCAGTGAATACGGCTCAACAGGGCAAGAGACCCAGTACTTC.